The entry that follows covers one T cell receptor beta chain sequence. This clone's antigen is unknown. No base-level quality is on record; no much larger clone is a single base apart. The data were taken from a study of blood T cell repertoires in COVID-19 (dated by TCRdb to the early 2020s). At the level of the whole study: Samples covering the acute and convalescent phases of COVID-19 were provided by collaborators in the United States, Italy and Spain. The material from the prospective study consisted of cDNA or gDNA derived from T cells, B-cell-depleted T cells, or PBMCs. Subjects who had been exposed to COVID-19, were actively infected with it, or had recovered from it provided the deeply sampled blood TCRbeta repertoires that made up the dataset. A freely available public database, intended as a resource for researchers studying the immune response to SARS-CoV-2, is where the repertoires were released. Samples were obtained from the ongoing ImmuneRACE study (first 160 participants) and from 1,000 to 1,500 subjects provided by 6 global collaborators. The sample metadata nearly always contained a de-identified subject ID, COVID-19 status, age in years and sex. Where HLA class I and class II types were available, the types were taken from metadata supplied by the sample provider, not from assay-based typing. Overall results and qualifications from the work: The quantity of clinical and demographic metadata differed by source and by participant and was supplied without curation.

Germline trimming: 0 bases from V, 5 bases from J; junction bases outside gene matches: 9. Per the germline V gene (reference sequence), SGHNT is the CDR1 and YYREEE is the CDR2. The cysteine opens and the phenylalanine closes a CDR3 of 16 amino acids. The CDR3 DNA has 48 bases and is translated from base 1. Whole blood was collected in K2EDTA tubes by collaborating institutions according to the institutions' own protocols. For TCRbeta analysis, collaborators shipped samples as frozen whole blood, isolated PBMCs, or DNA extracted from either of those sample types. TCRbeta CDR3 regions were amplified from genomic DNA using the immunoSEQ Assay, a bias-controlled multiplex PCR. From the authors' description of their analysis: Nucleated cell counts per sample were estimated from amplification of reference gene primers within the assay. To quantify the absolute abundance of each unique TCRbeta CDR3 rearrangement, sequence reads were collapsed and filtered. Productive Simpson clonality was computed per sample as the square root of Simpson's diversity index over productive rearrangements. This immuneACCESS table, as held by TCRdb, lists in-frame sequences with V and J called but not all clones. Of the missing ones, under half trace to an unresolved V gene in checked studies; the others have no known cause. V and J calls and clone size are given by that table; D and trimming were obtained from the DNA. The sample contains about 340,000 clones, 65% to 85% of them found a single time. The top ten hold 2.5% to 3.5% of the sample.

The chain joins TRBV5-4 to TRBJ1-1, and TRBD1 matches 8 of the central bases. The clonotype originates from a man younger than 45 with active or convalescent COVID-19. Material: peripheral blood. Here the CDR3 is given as CASSLGQGRWGTEAFF. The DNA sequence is TGTGCCAGCAGCTTGGGACAGGGGAGGTGGGGAACTGAAGCTTTCTTT.